This TCR beta chain was sequenced during a study of T cell repertoires in cytomegalovirus infection. Study details: Selected CMV epitopes included recently identified HLA-C-restricted ones as well as well-studied HLA-B-restricted ones.

Per germline, CDR1 SGHVS and CDR2 FQNEAQ. This CDR3 is built from 17 residues. With 1 base clipped from V and 1 base from J, the junction kept 6 bases outside the gene matches. Each CDR3 protein is one row after TCRdb ran MiXCR on the reads. The table includes some 800,000 distinct CDR3 sequences, 25% to 30% detected once. Broader study findings: HLA-C-restricted CMV-specific TCR beta clonotypes were dominant in the ex vivo response. Summed frequency of public TCR beta families distinguished CMV carriers with the relevant HLA.

As for this clonotype: Antigen unknown.

This receptor was identified in a human donor in good health (CMV status not recorded). Some clones in this sample may be carry-over from other donors' samples. The chain is built from TRBV7-8 and TRBJ2-1, with 8 bases aligning to TRBD2. Sequenced material: cultured CD8+ T cells from PBMCs, taken from culture after CMV antigen stimulation. This CDR3 is CASSLVWAGGSYNEQFF. DNA of the CDR3: TGTGCCAGCAGCTTAGTGTGGGCGGGGGGTTCCTACAATGAGCAGTTCTTC.